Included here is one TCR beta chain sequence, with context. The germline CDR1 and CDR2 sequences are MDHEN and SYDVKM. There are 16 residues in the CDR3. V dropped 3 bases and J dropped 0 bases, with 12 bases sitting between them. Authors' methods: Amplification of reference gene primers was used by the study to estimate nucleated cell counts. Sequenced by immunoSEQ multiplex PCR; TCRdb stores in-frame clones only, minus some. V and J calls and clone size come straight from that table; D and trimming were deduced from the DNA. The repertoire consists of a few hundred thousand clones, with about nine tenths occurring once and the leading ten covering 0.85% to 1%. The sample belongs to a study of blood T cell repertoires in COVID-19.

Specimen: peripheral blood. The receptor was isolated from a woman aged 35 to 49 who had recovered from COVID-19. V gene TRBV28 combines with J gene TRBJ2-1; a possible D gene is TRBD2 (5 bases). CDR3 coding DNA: TGTGCCAGCAGTTTCGCGGGTCTGAGCTCCTACAATGAGCAGTTCTTC. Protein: CASSFAGLSSYNEQFF.